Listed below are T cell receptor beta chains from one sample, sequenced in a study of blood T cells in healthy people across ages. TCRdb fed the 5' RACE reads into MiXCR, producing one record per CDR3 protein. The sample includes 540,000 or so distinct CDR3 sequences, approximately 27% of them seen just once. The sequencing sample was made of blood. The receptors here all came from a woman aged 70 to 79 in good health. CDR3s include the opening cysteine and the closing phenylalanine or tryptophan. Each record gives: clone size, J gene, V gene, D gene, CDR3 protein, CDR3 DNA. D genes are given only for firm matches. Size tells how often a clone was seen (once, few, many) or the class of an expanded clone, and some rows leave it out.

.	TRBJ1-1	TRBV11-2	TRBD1	CASSPDRENTEAFF	TGTGCCAGCAGTCCGGACAGGGAGAACACTGAAGCTTTCTTT
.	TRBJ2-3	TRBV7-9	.	CASSLVRPVPDTQYF	TGTGCCAGCAGCTTAGTCCGGCCCGTGCCAGATACGCAGTATTTT
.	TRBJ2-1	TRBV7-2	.	CASSLHMGSYNEQFF	TGTGCCAGCAGCTTACACATGGGCTCCTACAATGAGCAGTTCTTC
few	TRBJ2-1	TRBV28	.	CAARGASRYNEQFF	TGTGCCGCCAGAGGGGCTAGCAGGTACAATGAGCAGTTCTTC
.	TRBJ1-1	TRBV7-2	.	CASSRLAARNTEAFF	TGTGCCAGCAGCCGACTGGCAGCAAGGAACACTGAAGCTTTCTTT
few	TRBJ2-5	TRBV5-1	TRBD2	CASSMTSGPPQAAQYF	TGCGCCAGCAGCATGACTAGCGGGCCACCTCAGGCGGCCCAGTACTTC
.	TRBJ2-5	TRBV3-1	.	CASSPTWDGETQYF	TGTGCCAGCAGCCCGACTTGGGACGGAGAGACCCAGTACTTC
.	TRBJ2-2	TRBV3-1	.	CASSQLTQGRKTGELFF	TGTGCCAGCAGCCAACTCACACAGGGGAGGAAGACCGGGGAGCTGTTTTTT
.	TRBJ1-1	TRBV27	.	CASSLLGRAEAFF	TGTGCCAGCAGTTTACTGGGCAGGGCGGAAGCTTTCTTT
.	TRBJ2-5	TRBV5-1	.	CASSWLGLSQETQYF	TGCGCCAGCAGCTGGTTGGGTCTGTCCCAAGAGACCCAGTACTTC
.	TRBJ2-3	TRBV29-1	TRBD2	CSRTSGGTDTQYF	TGCAGCCGGACTAGCGGGGGGACAGATACGCAGTATTTT
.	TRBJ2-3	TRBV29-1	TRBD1	CSARQGAADTQYF	TGCAGCGCACGGCAGGGGGCGGCTGATACGCAGTATTTT
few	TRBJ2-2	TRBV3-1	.	CASSPLGRNTGELFF	TGTGCCAGCAGCCCCCTGGGGCGGAACACCGGGGAGCTGTTTTTT
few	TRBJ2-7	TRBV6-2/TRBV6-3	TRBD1	CASSPTTGYYEQYF	TGTGCCAGCAGTCCTACGACAGGGTACTACGAGCAGTACTTC
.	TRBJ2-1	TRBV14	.	CASSQGQRQGQFF	TGTGCCAGCAGCCAAGGACAGAGGCAAGGGCAGTTCTTC
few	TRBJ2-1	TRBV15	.	CATSRDREQFF	TGTGCCACCAGCAGAGATCGGGAGCAGTTCTTC
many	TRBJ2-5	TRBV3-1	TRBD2	CASSQDQLAETQYF	TGTGCCAGCAGCCAAGATCAACTAGCGGAGACCCAGTACTTC
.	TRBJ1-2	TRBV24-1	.	CATSDQALSGYTF	TGTGCCACCAGTGATCAGGCCCTGAGTGGCTACACCTTC
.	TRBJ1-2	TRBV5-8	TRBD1	CASSPVDRVDYGYTF	TGTGCCAGCAGTCCAGTGGACAGGGTTGACTATGGCTACACCTTC
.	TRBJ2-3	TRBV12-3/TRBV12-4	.	CASSPGLATDTQYF	TGTGCCAGCAGCCCGGGACTCGCCACAGATACGCAGTATTTT
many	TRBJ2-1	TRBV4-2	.	CASSTGQLEQFF	TGTGCCAGCAGCACCGGACAGCTTGAGCAGTTCTTC
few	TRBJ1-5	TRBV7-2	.	CASSPYRDSNQPQHF	TGTGCCAGCAGCCCATACCGGGACAGCAATCAGCCCCAGCATTTT
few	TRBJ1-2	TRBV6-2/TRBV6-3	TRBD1	CASSYSRTGGDYGYTF	TGTGCCAGCAGTTACTCCAGGACAGGGGGAGACTATGGCTACACCTTC
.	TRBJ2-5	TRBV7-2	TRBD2	CASSVWTSGGRETQYF	TGTGCCAGCAGCGTATGGACTAGCGGGGGACGGGAGACCCAGTACTTC
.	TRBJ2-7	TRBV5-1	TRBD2	CASSFTPASGGQSSYEQYF	TGCGCCAGCAGCTTTACCCCGGCTAGCGGGGGCCAGAGCTCCTACGAGCAGTACTTC
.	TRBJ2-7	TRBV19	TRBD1	CATRGTGYEQYF	TGTGCCACCAGAGGGACAGGCTACGAGCAGTACTTC
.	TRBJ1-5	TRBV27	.	CASGIQGGNQPQHF	TGTGCCAGCGGAATTCAGGGTGGCAATCAGCCCCAGCATTTT
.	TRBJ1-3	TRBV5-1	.	CASMESPGNTIYF	TGCGCCAGCATGGAGAGTCCTGGAAACACCATATATTTT
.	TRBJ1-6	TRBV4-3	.	CASSQDGLGSSYNSPLHF	TGCGCCAGCAGCCAAGATGGGCTGGGGAGCTCCTATAATTCACCCCTCCACTTT
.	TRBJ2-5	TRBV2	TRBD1	CASSPDRGEETQYF	TGTGCCAGCAGCCCAGACAGGGGGGAAGAGACCCAGTACTTC
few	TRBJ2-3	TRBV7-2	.	CASSYVHSDTQYF	TGTGCCAGCAGCTACGTCCATTCGGATACGCAGTATTTT
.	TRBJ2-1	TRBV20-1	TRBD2	CSARDPGTSGGASYNEQFF	TGCAGTGCTAGAGACCCCGGGACTAGCGGGGGGGCCTCCTACAATGAGCAGTTCTTC
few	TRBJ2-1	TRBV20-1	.	CSARDERENNEQFF	TGCAGTGCTAGAGATGAACGGGAGAACAATGAGCAGTTCTTC
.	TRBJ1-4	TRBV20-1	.	CSARDGQRHEKLFF	TGCAGTGCTAGAGACGGACAACGGCATGAAAAACTGTTTTTT
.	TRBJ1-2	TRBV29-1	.	CSVEYDTYGYTF	TGCAGCGTTGAATATGATACTTATGGCTACACCTTC
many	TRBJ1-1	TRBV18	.	CASSPPAGTTEAFF	TGTGCCAGCTCACCACCGGCAGGGACCACTGAAGCTTTCTTT
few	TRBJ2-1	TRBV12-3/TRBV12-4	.	CASRPSGTMGVHNEQFF	TGTGCCAGCAGACCTTCCGGGACAATGGGGGTCCACAATGAGCAGTTCTTC
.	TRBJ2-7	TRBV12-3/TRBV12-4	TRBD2	CASSLTSGPSYEQYF	TGTGCCAGCAGTTTAACTAGCGGGCCTTCCTACGAGCAGTACTTC
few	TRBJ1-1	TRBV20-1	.	CSARKGVGTEAFF	TGCAGTGCTAGGAAAGGGGTTGGCACTGAAGCTTTCTTT
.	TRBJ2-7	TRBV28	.	CASSPRWVGQYF	TGTGCCAGCAGTCCCCGGTGGGTGGGGCAGTACTTC
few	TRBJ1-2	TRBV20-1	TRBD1	CSAQRQGSVYGYTF	TGCAGTGCACAGAGACAGGGAAGCGTCTATGGCTACACCTTC
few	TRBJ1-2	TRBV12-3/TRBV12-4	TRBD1	CASSRQGGNSYTF	TGTGCCAGCAGCCGACAGGGCGGGAACAGCTACACCTTC
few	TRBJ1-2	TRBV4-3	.	CASSQDLSQGRLGYTF	TGCGCCAGCAGCCAAGATTTGTCCCAGGGCCGCTTAGGCTACACCTTC
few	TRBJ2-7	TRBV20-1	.	CSAIRGMREQYF	TGCAGTGCTATTCGGGGGATGAGAGAGCAGTACTTC
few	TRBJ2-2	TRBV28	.	CASSFQTGELFF	TGTGCCAGCAGTTTTCAGACCGGGGAGCTGTTTTTT
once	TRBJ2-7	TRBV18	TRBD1	CASSLDRVTFYEQYF	TGTGCCAGCTCACTGGACAGGGTTACCTTCTACGAGCAGTACTTC
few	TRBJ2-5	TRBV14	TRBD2	CASSQLLAGVTPQYF	TGTGCCAGCAGCCAGCTACTAGCGGGGGTCACTCCCCAGTACTTC
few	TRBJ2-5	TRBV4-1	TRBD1	CASSEGARGRVQETQYF	TGCGCCAGCAGCGAGGGGGCTCGGGGAAGGGTCCAAGAGACCCAGTACTTC
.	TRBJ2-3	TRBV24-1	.	CATSDLLSPSQYF	TGTGCCACCAGTGATTTGCTCTCACCCTCGCAGTATTTT
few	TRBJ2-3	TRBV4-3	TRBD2	CASSQDNRRGSTDTQYF	TGCGCCAGCAGCCAAGATAACAGGCGGGGGAGCACAGATACGCAGTATTTT
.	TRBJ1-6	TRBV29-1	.	CSVRQRVNSPLHF	TGCAGCGTAAGACAGCGCGTTAATTCACCCCTCCACTTT
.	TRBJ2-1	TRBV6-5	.	CASRPTSSYNEQFF	TGTGCCAGCAGGCCTACTAGCAGCTACAATGAGCAGTTCTTC
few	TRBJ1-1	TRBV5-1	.	CASSNKPLAAFF	TGCGCCAGCAGCAACAAACCCCTCGCCGCTTTCTTT
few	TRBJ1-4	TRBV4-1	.	CASSQEGDYEKLFF	TGCGCCAGCAGCCAAGAAGGGGATTATGAAAAACTGTTTTTT
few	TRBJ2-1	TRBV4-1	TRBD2	CASSQDGAGGRYNEQFF	TGCGCCAGCAGCCAAGACGGGGCGGGGGGGAGGTACAATGAGCAGTTCTTC
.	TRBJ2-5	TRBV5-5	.	CASSFGLPQETQYF	TGTGCCAGCAGCTTCGGACTCCCCCAAGAGACCCAGTACTTC
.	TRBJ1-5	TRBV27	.	CASSLRENRPQHF	TGTGCCAGCAGTTTAAGAGAAAATCGGCCCCAGCATTTT
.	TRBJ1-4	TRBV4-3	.	CASSQASISTNEKLFF	TGCGCCAGCAGCCAAGCCTCCATCTCAACTAATGAAAAACTGTTTTTT
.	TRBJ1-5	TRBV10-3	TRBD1	CAISDGTGWQPQHF	TGTGCCATCAGTGACGGGACAGGGTGGCAGCCCCAGCATTTT